Each of the 21 T cell receptor beta chains below was sequenced from the same sample in a study of blood T cell repertoires in COVID-19 (dated by TCRdb to about 2020). The library relied on the immunoSEQ multiplex PCR assay. TCRdb took this table from immuneACCESS and kept in-frame rearrangements with V and J called. Such tables lack part of the clones; where checked against another copy, unresolved V genes explain under half of the gap, and the rest is unexplained. This sample gives 160,000 or so clones in total; 70% to 90% of them show up just once. The ten most abundant clones make up about 2.4% of the sample. Sequencing used peripheral blood. The source of these receptors is a woman between 65 and 79 years old with acute or convalescent COVID-19.

J is TRBJ1-4 and V is TRBV5-6, with unresolved D. V lost 2 bases to trimming and J lost 0 bases, with 5 bases between them. Germline V gives CDR1 SGHDT, CDR2 YYEEEE. This CDR3 region has 14 residues. In DNA form, the CDR3 reads TGTGCCAGCAGCTTCGGGGCAACTAATGAAAAACTGTTTTTT. Translating it yields CASSFGATNEKLFF.

In its sample, this clone was seen a few times. The rearrangement links TRBV18 to TRBJ1-5; 7 positions match TRBD1. The CDR3 runs 16 residues. CDR1 is KGHSH, CDR2 LQKENI, per germline. Germline trimming cut 2 bases from V and 9 bases from J; bases unmatched to any gene: 13. The CDR3 region has the DNA TGTGCCAGCTCACCAACCGGGACAGCCCAGATCCGGCCCCAGCATTTT. This translates into CASSPTGTAQIRPQHF.

This clone was recorded a few times. The chain has TRBV19 and TRBJ1-2; D remains unclear. Trimming cost V 1 base and J 8 bases, with 14 bases left between them. CDR3 length equals 14 residues. Germline V gives CDR1 LNHDA, CDR2 SQIVND (reference sequence). Written as DNA, the CDR3 is TGTGCCAGTAGTATAGTAGGCGGGTTGAAGGGCTACACCTTC. This gives the protein CASSIVGGLKGYTF.

The rearrangement links TRBV2 to TRBJ1-2, with a possible D match to TRBD1 (6 bases). The germline V and J ends were trimmed by 6 bases and 4 bases, with 15 bases remaining between them. The CDR3 has 14 residues. Germline values: CDR1 SNHLY, CDR2 FYNNEI. The DNA of the CDR3 is TGTGCCAGCAGAGGCGGGGGGGGCTTCTATGGCTACACCTTC. Translated: CASRGGGGFYGYTF.

The genes are TRBV28 and TRBJ2-5; 7 bases line up with TRBD1. V gave up 8 bases and J gave up 2 bases; unmatched junction bases: 8. This CDR3 comprises 14 residues. CDR1 is MDHEN and CDR2 is SYDVKM in the germline V gene. CDR3 DNA: TGTGCCAGCCACAAGGGGGCAGAACAAGAGACCCAGTACTTC. Translated: CASHKGAEQETQYF.

The chain combines TRBV28 with TRBJ2-7; TRBD2 matches 14 bases. The CDR3 covers 15 residues. J gave up 7 bases and V 4 bases, and 6 bases lay outside the gene matches. Per germline, CDR1 MDHEN and CDR2 SYDVKM. The CDR3 spells CASSSTSGGAREQYV. As DNA, the CDR3 is TGTGCCAGCAGTTCGACTAGCGGGGGGGCCCGGGAGCAGTACGTC.

The rearrangement joins TRBV7-9 to TRBJ2-1; maybe TRBD2 (6 bases). Germline CDR1 and CDR2: SEHNR and FQNEAQ (reference sequence). V dropped 1 base and J dropped 5 bases, with 12 bases sitting between them. This CDR3 region has 15 residues. This CDR3 is CASSLGGTSDNEQFF. The CDR3 nucleotides are TGTGCCAGCAGCTTAGGTGGGACTTCCGACAATGAGCAGTTCTTC. Full variable domain (missing parts from reference TRBV7-9 and TRBJ2-1): DTGVSQNPRHKITKRGQNVTFRCDPISEHNRLYWYRQTLGQGPEFLTYFQNEAQLEKSRLLSDRFSAERPKGSFSTLEIQRTEQGDSAMYLCASSLGGTSDNEQFFGPGTRLTVL.

This clone has a handful of counts. CDR3 loop: CASSLDDGGGGYTF. CDR3 sequence (DNA): TGTGCCAGCAGCTTAGATGACGGGGGAGGCGGCTACACCTTC. The chain joins TRBV11-2 to TRBJ1-2; D perhaps matches TRBD1 (5 bases). The germline V gene encodes CDR1 SGHAT and CDR2 FQNNGV. V was pared by 0 bases and J by 8 bases, with 13 bases between. This CDR3 is built from 14 residues. Combining the CDR3 with reference TRBV11-2 and TRBJ1-2 gives the whole variable domain EAGVAQSPRYKIIEKRQSVAFWCNPISGHATLYWYQQILGQGPKLLIQFQNNGVVDDSQLPKDRFSAERLKGVDSTLKIQPAKLEDSAVYLCASSLDDGGGGYTFGSGTRLTVV.

The chain has TRBV2 and TRBJ2-2, with 8 bases lining up with TRBD2. Germline V CDR1 and CDR2: SNHLY, FYNNEI. Losses at the gene ends were 7 bases for V and 1 base for J; bases not matched to a gene: 2. The CDR3 spans 14 residues. The CDR3 DNA reads as TGTGCCAGCAAGAGCGGGGGGAACACCGGGGAGCTGTTTTTT. It specifies CASKSGGNTGELFF.

As regards this clone: Mismatch with germline at one junction end may stem from a read error. Additional DNA sequences in this sample encode the identical CDR3. The chain uses TRBV2 and TRBJ1-2; a weak D match, TRBD1 (5 bases). This CDR3 has 13 residues. CDR1 is SNHLY and CDR2 is FYNNEI in the germline V gene. The CDR3 DNA reads TGTGCCAGTAGTGACCAGGGCCTCGGAGGCTACACCTTC. Its translation: CASSDQGLGGYTF.

The CDR3: CASSASGGNYGYTF. The CDR3 DNA reads TGTGCCAGCAGCGCCTCGGGGGGCAACTATGGCTACACCTTC. The V gene is TRBV13, the J gene TRBJ1-2, with D tentatively TRBD1 (6 bases). The CDR3 loop spans 14 amino acids. Looked up from germline, CDR1 is PRHDT and CDR2 is FYEKMQ (reference sequence). Between the trimmed V and J ends, which lost 5 bases and 2 bases, there was a span of 12 bases.

V gene TRBV2 combines with J gene TRBJ1-2; TRBD1 agrees at 7 bases. The germline gives CDR1 SNHLY, CDR2 FYNNEI. The CDR3 is 13 residues long. Trimming cost V 6 bases and J 5 bases; bases outside gene matches: 6. CDR3 residues: CASRLQGRYGYTF. CDR3 DNA sequence: TGTGCCAGCAGGCTACAGGGGAGGTATGGCTACACCTTC. Based on the CDR3 plus reference TRBV2 and TRBJ1-2, the full variable domain is EPEVTQTPSHQVTQMGQEVILRCVPISNHLYFYWYRQILGQKVEFLVSFYNNEISEKSEIFDDQFSVERPDGSNFTLKIRSTKLEDSAMYFCASRLQGRYGYTFGSGTRLTVV.

This chain links TRBV6-5 with TRBJ2-7; 9 bases align to TRBD1. Per germline, CDR1 MNHEY and CDR2 SVGAGI. The V gene end was trimmed by 6 bases and the J gene end by 3 bases; junction bases not matched to a gene: 6. The length of the CDR3 is 14 residues. The CDR3 bases are TGTGCCAGCAGATTCGGACAGGGGAACTACGAGCAGTACTTC. Amino acid sequence: CASRFGQGNYEQYF.

V gene TRBV7-3 combines with J gene TRBJ2-5, with 9 bases fitting TRBD2. J gave up 1 base and V 2 bases, and 8 bases lay outside the gene matches. This CDR3 is 17 amino acids long. Germline V lookup: CDR1 SGHTA, CDR2 FQGTGA. The chain's CDR3 is CASSLGGGALPQETQYF. The CDR3 region has the DNA TGTGCCAGCAGCTTAGGCGGGGGGGCCCTGCCCCAAGAGACCCAGTACTTC.

The gene calls are TRBV7-6 and TRBJ2-4; TRBD1 aligns across 9 bases. Germline V gene lookup returns CDR1 SGHVS and CDR2 FNYEAQ. The CDR3 contains 17 residues. V was clipped by 5 bases and J by 0 bases; unmatched bases: 8. CDR3 protein: CASSPGTGSIAKNIQYF. The CDR3 DNA sequence: TGTGCCAGCAGCCCCGGGACAGGGTCCATAGCCAAAAACATTCAGTACTTC.

The chain links TRBV7-3 to TRBJ2-1, with 8 bases aligning to TRBD2. Germline V gives CDR1 SGHTA, CDR2 FQGTGA. The trim removed 8 bases at V and 6 bases at J, leaving 3 bases unmatched. CDR3 length equals 12 residues. The CDR3 loop reads CASSGGTNEQFF. CDR3 DNA sequence: TGTGCCAGCTCGGGGGGGACCAATGAGCAGTTCTTC.

The chain joins TRBV18 to TRBJ1-6; the D is unclear. With 0 bases removed from V and 7 bases from J, the gap between germline ends came to 13 bases. CDR1 is KGHSH, CDR2 LQKENI, per germline. The CDR3 spans 16 residues. The CDR3 protein is CASSPPPGAGNSPLHF. As DNA, the CDR3 is TGTGCCAGCTCACCACCCCCGGGTGCCGGGAATTCACCCCTCCACTTT.

This clone has a single count. The rearrangement links TRBV14 to TRBJ2-7; 9 bases are shared with TRBD2. Trimming cost V 4 bases and J 7 bases; bases outside gene matches: 5. The germline gives CDR1 SGHDN, CDR2 FVKESK. The CDR3 length is 13 residues. The CDR3 is CASSLTGLAEQYV. The DNA of the CDR3 is TGTGCCAGCAGCCTCACTGGACTAGCGGAGCAGTACGTC.

This clone appeared once. The chain carries TRBV29-1 and TRBJ2-1, with 11 nucleotides matching TRBD2. The length of the CDR3 is 13 residues. Germline lookup yields CDR1 SQVTM and CDR2 ANQGSEA. Trimming took 8 bases from V and 7 from J; bases not matched to a gene: 7. CDR3 sequence (DNA): TGCAGCATAGCGGGGGGGATGACAAATGAGCAGTTCTTC. It is translated as CSIAGGMTNEQFF.

The V gene is TRBV2, the J gene TRBJ1-6, with D unclear. Germline-derived CDR1 and CDR2 are SNHLY and FYNNEI. CDR3 length: 17 amino acids. The V end lost 4 bases, the J end lost 1 base, and 14 bases lay between the germline ends. For the CDR3, the DNA is TGTGCCAGCAGTGTGTCGGCAGGCAGATCCTATAATTCACCCCTCCACTTT. Amino acids: CASSVSAGRSYNSPLHF.

The chain employs TRBV6-2 or TRBV6-3 and TRBJ1-6; D perhaps matches TRBD1 (5 bases). Germline CDR1 is MNHEY and CDR2 is SVGEGT. The CDR3 length is 15 residues. The ends were cut back, 5 bases at V and 9 bases at J, with 17 bases in the middle. The CDR3 reads CASSPWQGRISPLHF. The CDR3, as DNA: TGTGCCAGCAGTCCGTGGCAGGGCAGGATTTCACCCCTCCACTTT.